This is a list of T cell receptor beta chains from one sample in a study of CD8 T cells in Susac syndrome. In TCRdb, the immunoSEQ multiplex PCR reads were re-called with MiXCR into one record per CDR3 protein. Of around 180,000 distinct CDR3 sequences in the sample, more than 90% were seen once. The specimen was CD4+ T cells from PBMCs. These receptors were obtained from a human donor with multiple sclerosis. Each CDR3 is given with its conserved first and last residue. Each record gives: clone size, J gene, D gene, V gene, CDR3 protein, CDR3 DNA. The D gene is left open where the match is weak. The listing skips clone size in some rows; elsewhere it reads once, few, many or a size class.

clone size: .
J gene: TRBJ1-2
D gene: .
V gene: TRBV9
CDR3 protein: CASSVGPNVKYGYTF
CDR3 DNA: TGTGCCAGCAGCGTCGGTCCCAACGTCAAATATGGCTACACCTTC

clone size: .
J gene: TRBJ1-6
D gene: .
V gene: TRBV20-1
CDR3 protein: CSARDPDYNSPLHF
CDR3 DNA: TGCAGTGCTCGGGACCCCGATTATAATTCACCCCTCCACTTT

clone size: .
J gene: TRBJ1-2
D gene: TRBD1
V gene: TRBV30
CDR3 protein: CAWSQKGARGYGYTF
CDR3 DNA: TGTGCCTGGAGTCAGAAGGGGGCAAGAGGCTATGGCTACACCTTC

clone size: .
J gene: TRBJ2-3
D gene: .
V gene: TRBV7-8
CDR3 protein: CASSLGFDTQYF
CDR3 DNA: TGTGCCAGCAGCTTAGGGTTCGATACGCAGTATTTT

clone size: .
J gene: TRBJ2-4
D gene: TRBD2
V gene: TRBV15
CDR3 protein: CATSTRLAGFSAKNIQYF
CDR3 DNA: TGTGCCACCAGCACCAGACTAGCGGGATTCTCAGCCAAAAACATTCAGTACTTC

clone size: .
J gene: TRBJ1-2
D gene: .
V gene: TRBV12-3/TRBV12-4
CDR3 protein: CASSMAPTNYGYTF
CDR3 DNA: TGTGCCAGCAGTATGGCCCCGACTAACTATGGCTACACCTTC

clone size: .
J gene: TRBJ2-3
D gene: .
V gene: TRBV30
CDR3 protein: CAWTRIGFTDKQYF
CDR3 DNA: TGTGCCTGGACGAGGATAGGTTTCACAGATAAGCAGTATTTT

clone size: .
J gene: TRBJ2-7
D gene: .
V gene: TRBV28
CDR3 protein: CASTRSGWGVYEQYF
CDR3 DNA: TGTGCCAGCACCCGATCGGGGTGGGGAGTCTACGAGCAGTACTTC

clone size: .
J gene: TRBJ1-4
D gene: .
V gene: TRBV7-9
CDR3 protein: CASSLRATNEKLFF
CDR3 DNA: TGTGCCAGCAGTTTAAGAGCAACTAATGAAAAACTGTTTTTT

clone size: .
J gene: TRBJ1-2
D gene: TRBD1
V gene: TRBV4-1
CDR3 protein: CASSPGQGGSYGYTF
CDR3 DNA: TGCGCCAGCAGCCCAGGACAGGGGGGGTCCTATGGCTACACCTTC

clone size: once
J gene: TRBJ2-7
D gene: TRBD2
V gene: TRBV2
CDR3 protein: CASSVSGGNYEQYF
CDR3 DNA: TGTGCCAGCAGTGTAAGCGGGGGGAATTACGAGCAGTACTTC

clone size: .
J gene: TRBJ1-6
D gene: TRBD1
V gene: TRBV6-2/TRBV6-3
CDR3 protein: CASSQSTGLFAPLHF
CDR3 DNA: TGTGCCAGCAGTCAATCGACAGGGTTGTTCGCACCCCTCCACTTT

clone size: once
J gene: TRBJ2-7
D gene: TRBD1
V gene: TRBV20-1
CDR3 protein: CSASSTGGPYEQYF
CDR3 DNA: TGCAGTGCTAGTTCGACAGGGGGTCCCTACGAGCAGTACTTC

clone size: .
J gene: TRBJ2-1
D gene: TRBD1
V gene: TRBV7-9
CDR3 protein: CASSLEQGASYNEQFF
CDR3 DNA: TGTGCCAGCAGCTTAGAGCAGGGGGCAAGTTACAATGAGCAGTTCTTC

clone size: .
J gene: TRBJ2-1
D gene: TRBD2
V gene: TRBV9
CDR3 protein: CASSVAATSGGYNEQFF
CDR3 DNA: TGTGCCAGCAGCGTAGCCGCGACTAGCGGGGGTTACAATGAGCAGTTCTTC

clone size: .
J gene: TRBJ2-7
D gene: TRBD2
V gene: TRBV2
CDR3 protein: CASRPVTSGSYEQYF
CDR3 DNA: TGTGCCAGCAGACCGGTCACTAGCGGCTCCTACGAGCAGTACTTC

clone size: .
J gene: TRBJ2-7
D gene: TRBD2
V gene: TRBV20-1
CDR3 protein: CSAREASGGPYEQYF
CDR3 DNA: TGCAGTGCTAGAGAAGCAAGCGGGGGGCCCTACGAGCAGTACTTC

clone size: once
J gene: TRBJ1-5
D gene: .
V gene: TRBV19
CDR3 protein: CASTRVVGQPQHF
CDR3 DNA: TGTGCCAGTACTCGGGTAGTCGGCCAGCCCCAGCATTTT

clone size: .
J gene: TRBJ1-1
D gene: .
V gene: TRBV20-1
CDR3 protein: CSALGVDATEAFF
CDR3 DNA: TGCAGTGCCCTAGGGGTTGATGCTACTGAAGCTTTCTTT

clone size: .
J gene: TRBJ1-1
D gene: .
V gene: TRBV4-1
CDR3 protein: CASSQDPPGGRGDTEAFF
CDR3 DNA: TGCGCCAGCAGCCAAGATCCGCCTGGGGGGCGGGGAGACACTGAAGCTTTCTTT

clone size: .
J gene: TRBJ1-6
D gene: TRBD1
V gene: TRBV5-6
CDR3 protein: CASSSEQGAFGSPLHF
CDR3 DNA: TGTGCCAGCAGCTCAGAACAGGGGGCCTTCGGATCACCCCTCCACTTT

clone size: .
J gene: TRBJ1-1
D gene: .
V gene: TRBV27
CDR3 protein: CASSLIPGLNTEAFF
CDR3 DNA: TGTGCCAGCAGTTTAATCCCAGGATTGAACACTGAAGCTTTCTTT

clone size: .
J gene: TRBJ2-1
D gene: TRBD2
V gene: TRBV5-1
CDR3 protein: CASILLAGGPNEQFF
CDR3 DNA: TGCGCCAGCATATTACTAGCGGGGGGGCCGAATGAGCAGTTCTTC